This T cell receptor beta chain was recorded in a study of T-cell reconstitution after alpha-beta-depleted transplantation in children (dated by TCRdb to about 2016). Background on the whole study: The study quantitatively tracked T-cell immune reconstitution after TCRalphabeta/CD19-depleted allogeneic hematopoietic cell transplantation in children using TCR repertoire profiling. Broad study findings and their caveats: About two months after transplant, the apparently early recovery of alphabetaT-cell counts reportedly depended on just several hundred clones that had expanded rapidly and came from non-depleted graft cells. Hyperexpanded clone frequencies declined over subsequent months; after one year, T-cell counts and TCRbeta diversity were mostly attributed to newly produced T cells. The high TCRbeta diversity at day 60 in some patients was ascribed to recipient T cells and intrathymic progenitors that had survived conditioning.

This specimen's treatment or condition label, interpreted: allogeneic hematopoietic cell transplantation with graft depleted of TCRalphabeta T cells and CD19 B cells. Transplant recipients were children who received TCRalphabeta/CD19-depleted allogeneic hematopoietic cell grafts. This clonotype was seen only a few times. Its recognized antigen is unknown. No much larger clonotype is one base removed from it; base qualities were not supplied. CDR1 is given as MNHNS and CDR2 as SASEGT, both from the germline V gene. From its cysteine to its phenylalanine, the CDR3 spans 13 amino acids. The read is trimmed to its CDR3 DNA, 39 bases read in frame from base 1. V is trimmed back by 6 bases and J by 12 bases, and the junction contains 6 bases that no gene match accounts for. Libraries were made using PCR. The sequencing machine was an Illumina HiSeq 2500. To normalize quantification of the TCRbeta repertoire, the TCR libraries were built with molecular barcoding that relied on unique molecular identifiers. The raw public reads went through TCRdb reprocessing: fastp at Q25, MiXCR clone calling, in-frame beta chains kept. Every distinct CDR3 protein forms one entry, paired with its most common genes and DNA. The sample includes about 490,000 distinct CDR3 sequences, with roughly a tenth observed a single time. Around 2% of the sample is in the top ten clones.

Material: PBMCs, obtained before TCRalphabeta/CD19-depleted stem cell transplant. The rearranged chain carries TRBV6-1 and TRBJ2-1; TRBD2 agrees with 12 junctional bases. The receptor was derived from a child under 10 years old with inherited bone marrow failure, due to receive a stem cell transplant. CDR3 protein: CASREGLAGMQFF. At the DNA level, the sequence is TGTGCCAGCAGGGAGGGACTAGCGGGCATGCAGTTCTTC.